The 32 T cell receptor beta chains below all came from one sample that was sequenced in a study of blood T cells in healthy people across ages. A J-beta primer mix and a sample-barcoded 5' primer were used in a second PCR of about 6 to 12 cycles. TCRdb analysed the 5' RACE reads with MiXCR anew, one entry per CDR3 protein. The sample comprises about 1,500,000 distinct CDR3 sequences, roughly 45% of which are singletons, and roughly 8.2% rests with the top ten. Source material: blood. The source is a woman between 18 and 30 years old in good health.

This clonotype was seen many times. The J gene is TRBJ1-5, the V gene TRBV2, with D unclear. CDR1 is SNHLY, CDR2 FYNNEI, per germline. V was clipped by 2 bases and J by 4 bases, with 3 bases between them. The CDR3 is 12 residues long. CDR3 bases: TGTGCCAGCAGTGAACTAAATCAGCCCCAGCATTTT. Amino acid sequence: CASSELNQPQHF.

This clonotype was found many times. The rearrangement uses TRBV4-2 and TRBJ2-7; TRBD2 is a possible D gene (6 bases). Germline lookup yields CDR1 LGHNA and CDR2 YNFKEQ. Trimming cost V 0 bases and J 3 bases, with 6 bases left between them. The CDR3 sequence is 13 residues long. Here the CDR3 reads CASSQDSGYEQYF. DNA for the CDR3: TGTGCCAGCAGCCAAGATAGCGGCTACGAGCAGTACTTC.

The chain has TRBV4-1 and TRBJ2-4, with D perhaps matching TRBD1 or TRBD2 (5 bases each). This CDR3 has 14 amino acids. The V and J ends lost 3 bases and 13 bases respectively, with 19 bases between them. Per germline, CDR1 MGHRA and CDR2 YSYEKL. CDR3 coding DNA: TGCGCCAGCAGCCACCCCTCGGGGACCGACGAACAGTACTTC. It translates to CASSHPSGTDEQYF.

This clonotype was seen just once. Being one base from a much bigger clone, this may be a read error. The chain couples TRBV12-3 or TRBV12-4 to TRBJ2-1; D not certain. V gave up 6 bases and J gave up 6 bases, with 9 bases separating them. The CDR3 has 12 residues. In DNA, the CDR3 is TGTGCCAGCAGGCTAGAAACCAATGAGCAGTTCTTC. This sequence encodes CASRLETNEQFF.

The chain recombines TRBV6-5 with TRBJ1-3; TRBD1 aligns across 7 bases. CDR3 length: 15 amino acids. J was trimmed by 5 bases and V by 0 bases; bases with no gene match: 4. Germline loops: CDR1 MNHEY, CDR2 SVGAGI. This CDR3 reads CASSYSGGGRNTIYF. As DNA, the CDR3 is TGTGCCAGCAGTTACTCAGGAGGGGGCCGAAACACCATATATTTT.

The rearrangement uses TRBV28 and TRBJ2-3; D assignment may be TRBD1 or TRBD2 (6 bases each). The CDR3 totals 16 residues. The germline V gene has CDR1 MDHEN and CDR2 SYDVKM. V was clipped by 0 bases and J by 5 bases, with 15 bases between them. CDR3 amino acids: CASSLWDGGGGDTQYF. The CDR3 coding sequence is TGTGCCAGCAGTTTATGGGACGGAGGGGGAGGAGATACGCAGTATTTT.

The chain carries TRBV6-5 and TRBJ1-2, with TRBD1 as a possible D gene (5 bases). Trimming cost V 6 bases and J 4 bases, with 15 bases left between them. The CDR3 spans 14 residues. Germline lookup yields CDR1 MNHEY and CDR2 SVGAGI. The CDR3 nucleotides read TGTGCCAGCAGGATCCTAGGGGTGGGCTATGGCTACACCTTC. Protein sequence: CASRILGVGYGYTF.

The chain couples TRBV28 to TRBJ2-6; D remains unclear. Trimming shortened V by 3 bases and J by 0 bases, and 6 bases separated the two germline ends. The CDR3 is 15 residues long. Germline CDR1 and CDR2: MDHEN and SYDVKM. The CDR3 loop is CASSFIDSGANVLTF. CDR3 nucleotides: TGTGCCAGCAGTTTTATCGACTCTGGGGCCAACGTCCTGACTTTC.

The genes are TRBV2 and TRBJ2-3; 12 nucleotides match TRBD2. The germline V gene encodes CDR1 SNHLY and CDR2 FYNNEI. The CDR3 runs to 14 residues. After removal of 5 bases from V and 10 bases from J, the junction contained 7 bases not matched to a gene. CDR3 sequence: CASSQRTSGDAQYF. The CDR3 DNA reads as TGTGCCAGCAGTCAGCGGACTAGCGGGGACGCGCAGTATTTT.

Written as DNA, the CDR3 is TGCGCCAGCAGCGTGTCACTAGCGGTAAATGAGCAGTTCTTC. This encodes CASSVSLAVNEQFF. V and J are TRBV5-1 and TRBJ2-1; TRBD2 aligns across 8 bases. From germline, CDR1 is SGHRS and CDR2 YFSETQ. V was clipped by 4 bases and J by 7 bases; unmatched bases: 7. This CDR3 comprises 14 residues.

In its sample, this clonotype was seen once. The CDR3 end shows no conserved phenylalanine or tryptophan, and so a read error is likely. This rearrangement joins TRBV12-5 to TRBJ2-3; no clear D gene. The CDR3 has 15 amino acids. Germline V gene sequence: CDR1 LGHNT, CDR2 FRNRAP. V was cut by 0 bases and J by 6 bases, with 13 bases left in between. The CDR3 is CASGLVAGGPDTQYL. As DNA, the CDR3 is TGTGCTAGTGGTTTGGTGGCTGGCGGTCCCGATACGCAGTATTTG.

This clonotype was detected only a few times. The V call is TRBV3-1, the J call TRBJ2-3; no clear D. V gave up 3 bases and J gave up 5 bases, with 18 bases separating them. CDR3 length: 16 amino acids. Per germline, CDR1 LGHDT and CDR2 YNNKEL (reference sequence). The CDR3 DNA reads TGTGCCAGCAGCCAGAACCGACAAAGCAAAGGAGATACGCAGTATTTT. Translating gives CASSQNRQSKGDTQYF.

This clonotype was picked up a small number of times. The CDR3 nucleotides are TGTGCCAGCAGTGAAGCGACAGGGGGCCTAGATGAGCAGTTCTTC. Its translation is CASSEATGGLDEQFF. The chain uses TRBV2 and TRBJ2-1, with 10 nucleotides matching TRBD1. The ends lost 0 bases at V and 8 bases at J; junction bases unmatched: 4. CDR3 length equals 15 residues. Germline CDR1 and CDR2: SNHLY and FYNNEI. The whole variable domain, filled in from reference TRBV2 and TRBJ2-1, reads EPEVTQTPSHQVTQMGQEVILRCVPISNHLYFYWYRQILGQKVEFLVSFYNNEISEKSEIFDDQFSVERPDGSNFTLKIRSTKLEDSAMYFCASSEATGGLDEQFFGPGTRLTVL.

The chain combines TRBV20-1 with TRBJ1-4, with a possible D match to TRBD1 (5 bases). V lost 5 bases and J lost 4, with 17 bases in between. The CDR3 runs to 15 residues. Per the germline V gene, CDR1 is DFQATT and CDR2 is SNEGSKA (reference sequence). For the CDR3, the DNA is TGCAGTGCTGATCCCCCGGGACGACTTAATGAAAAACTGTTTTTT. Translation gives CSADPPGRLNEKLFF.

The chain links TRBV4-1 to TRBJ1-3, with 7 bases identical to TRBD1. Germline loops: CDR1 MGHRA, CDR2 YSYEKL. CDR3 size: 18 residues. V lost 3 bases, J lost 1 base, and 12 bases stayed unmatched. The CDR3 coding sequence is TGCGCCAGCAGCCAGACTGGTGTCAGGGGGGGTTCTGGAAACACCATATATTTT. It specifies CASSQTGVRGGSGNTIYF.

Notes on this clonotype: A junction boundary mismatches the germline segment, possibly from a read error. This chain uses TRBV27 with TRBJ1-2; the match to TRBD1 covers 7 bases. The germline gives CDR1 MNHEY, CDR2 SMNVEV (reference sequence). The CDR3 extends over 14 amino acids. Here the CDR3 DNA reads TGTGCCAGCAGTCCCGGGACAGTGGTTTCTGGCTGCACCTTC. Protein: CASSPGTVVSGCTF.

The table lists this clonotype with a few counts. The chain carries TRBV5-1 and TRBJ2-7; 9 nucleotides agree with TRBD1. Germline loops: CDR1 SGHRS, CDR2 YFSETQ. The CDR3 has 14 amino acids. The J segment lost 7 bases and the V segment lost 4 bases, leaving 9 bases of the junction unmatched. The CDR3 nucleotides read TGCGCCAGCAGCCAAGCCGGGACAGGGCAGGAGCAGTACTTC. Its protein product is CASSQAGTGQEQYF.

The V call is TRBV5-1, the J call TRBJ2-7; TRBD2 matches 8 bases. Trimming took 4 bases from V and 1 from J; bases not matched to a gene: 10. The CDR3 length is 16 residues. Per germline, CDR1 SGHRS and CDR2 YFSETQ. CDR3: CASSPDWASGSYEQYF. CDR3 nucleotides: TGCGCCAGCAGCCCGGACTGGGCTAGCGGGTCCTACGAGCAGTACTTC. Looking up the rest from reference TRBV5-1 and TRBJ2-7 gives the full variable domain: KAGVTQTPRYLIKTRGQQVTLSCSPISGHRSVSWYQQTPGQGLQFLFEYFSETQRNKGNFPGRFSGRQFSNSRSEMNVSTLELGDSALYLCASSPDWASGSYEQYFGPGTRLTVT.

The J gene is TRBJ1-5, the V gene TRBV28, with a tentative D call TRBD1 (5 bases). CDR3 size: 14 residues. Germline CDR1 is MDHEN and CDR2 is SYDVKM. V was clipped by 7 bases and J by 6 bases, with 16 bases between them. The CDR3 nucleotides read TGTGCCAGCACCTTGGGGGGGATTGGTCAGCCCCAGCATTTT. Protein sequence: CASTLGGIGQPQHF.

This sequence joins TRBV7-6 and TRBJ2-7, with TRBD2 matching over 12 bases. V lost 5 bases to trimming and J lost 1 base; unmatched junction nucleotides: 6. Germline V gives CDR1 SGHVS, CDR2 FNYEAQ. CDR3 length equals 16 residues. Here the CDR3 DNA reads TGTGCCAGCAGCGGGCAGACTAGCGGGGGATCCTACGAGCAGTACTTC. Amino acid sequence: CASSGQTSGGSYEQYF.

This chain joins TRBV5-6 and TRBJ2-3; D not resolved. V lost 4 bases, J lost 4 bases, and 16 bases lay in between. The length of the CDR3 is 15 residues. The germline V gene has CDR1 SGHDT and CDR2 YYEEEE. As DNA, the CDR3 is TGTGCCAGCAGCCCTAACCCGCGTGGCGCAGATACGCAGTATTTT. Its protein product is CASSPNPRGADTQYF. The complete variable domain, with remaining parts taken from reference TRBV5-6 and TRBJ2-3, reads DAGVTQSPTHLIKTRGQQVTLRCSPKSGHDTVSWYQQALGQGPQFIFQYYEEEERQRGNFPDRFSGHQFPNYSSELNVNALLLGDSALYLCASSPNPRGADTQYFGPGTRLTVL.

This clonotype was seen only a few times. The chain carries TRBV29-1 and TRBJ1-2, with D possibly being TRBD1 (6 bases). Germline V gene data show CDR1 as SQVTM and CDR2 as ANQGSEA. V lost 6 bases to trimming and J lost 4 bases, with 18 bases between them. The CDR3 is 14 residues long. CDR3 region: CSVSVGAGAYGYTF. Here the CDR3 DNA reads TGCAGCGTATCGGTGGGGGCAGGGGCCTATGGCTACACCTTC.

The rearrangement uses TRBV10-3 and TRBJ2-7; 9 bases map to TRBD2. Trimming removed 6 bases from V and 0 bases from J; junction bases left unmatched: 18. The CDR3 has 19 amino acids. Germline CDR1 reads ENHRY; CDR2 reads SYGVKD. CDR3 sequence: CAIRETTSGNPGPSYEQYF. The CDR3 DNA sequence: TGTGCCATCAGAGAAACGACTAGCGGTAACCCTGGGCCCTCCTACGAGCAGTACTTC.

The chain couples TRBV20-1 to TRBJ2-1; 7 bases are shared with TRBD2. This CDR3 comprises 15 residues. Trimming removed 0 bases from V and 4 bases from J; junction bases left unmatched: 6. Germline CDR1 DFQATT, CDR2 SNEGSKA (reference sequence). CDR3 region: CSARDRAGKYNEQFF. The CDR3 DNA reads TGCAGTGCTAGAGATCGAGCGGGGAAATACAATGAGCAGTTCTTC.

The chain joins TRBV12-3 or TRBV12-4 to TRBJ1-1, with 7 bases matching TRBD1. There are 12 residues in the CDR3. The J segment lost 5 bases and the V segment lost 6 bases, leaving 3 bases of the junction unmatched. CDR3 sequence (DNA): TGTGCCAGCAGCCAGACAGGGACTGAAGCTTTCTTT. The encoded protein is CASSQTGTEAFF.

A word on this clonotype: A much larger clone is a single base away; this may be a read error. This sequence joins TRBV4-1 and TRBJ2-7; a possible D gene is TRBD1 (6 bases). This CDR3 is built from 15 residues. The ends were cut back, 1 base at V and 3 bases at J, with 13 bases in the middle. Germline V gives CDR1 MGHRA, CDR2 YSYEKL. CDR3 residues: CASSQGNREIYEQYF. The CDR3, as DNA: TGCGCCAGCAGCCAAGGGAACAGGGAAATCTACGAGCAGTACTTC.

The table lists this clonotype with a count of one. The CDR3 protein is CASSLHPESGYGYTF. Here the CDR3 DNA reads TGTGCCAGCAGCTTACATCCCGAGTCGGGTTATGGCTACACCTTC. The rearrangement joins TRBV7-2 to TRBJ1-2; D not resolved. The V and J ends lost 2 bases and 5 bases respectively, with 15 bases between them. CDR1 SGHTA and CDR2 FQGNSA come from the germline V gene. The CDR3 consists of 15 residues.

V and J are TRBV11-2 and TRBJ2-5; D may be TRBD1 or TRBD2 (6 bases each). V shed 6 bases and J shed 2 bases, with 19 bases lying between them. Germline V gene sequence: CDR1 SGHAT, CDR2 FQNNGV. This CDR3 is 16 amino acids long. The CDR3 sequence is CASREEGGREQETQYF. DNA for the CDR3: TGTGCCAGCAGGGAAGAGGGGGGCCGCGAACAAGAGACCCAGTACTTC.

About this clonotype itself: One junction end does not reproduce the germline sequence, and a read error may be involved. This chain connects TRBV6-1 to TRBJ1-2, with a tentative D call TRBD1 (5 bases). Germline lookup yields CDR1 MNHNS and CDR2 SASEGT. CDR3 size: 13 residues. CDR3 coding DNA: TGTGCCAGCAGCGCAGGGTTTAACTATGTCTACACCTTC. Translated: CASSAGFNYVYTF.

The chain combines TRBV20-1 with TRBJ2-1; no reliable D call. The end of the DNA fits TRBJ2-7 better, so the J call may be wrong. CDR1 is DFQATT, CDR2 SNEGSKA, per germline (reference sequence). CDR3 length equals 13 residues. CDR3 coding DNA: TGCAGTGCTAGTAGAGGAATAGACAATGAGCAGTACTTC. This encodes CSASRGIDNEQYF.

This clonotype was counted a few times. The chain uses TRBV10-3 and TRBJ2-7; no reliable D call. This CDR3 has 13 amino acids. With 2 bases removed from V and 2 bases from J, the gap between germline ends came to 7 bases. Germline V gene lookup returns CDR1 ENHRY and CDR2 SYGVKD. Here the CDR3 DNA reads TGTGCCATCAGTGAGACAGCCCCCTACGAGCAGTACTTC. Translated: CAISETAPYEQYF.

The V gene is TRBV5-1, the J gene TRBJ2-1; D not resolved. The CDR3 spans 16 residues. Germline V gene sequence: CDR1 SGHRS, CDR2 YFSETQ. The V end was cut by 0 bases, the J end by 0 bases, with 10 bases between. DNA for the CDR3: TGCGCCAGCAGCTTGGGACTGGCGACCTCCTACAATGAGCAGTTCTTC. As protein: CASSLGLATSYNEQFF.